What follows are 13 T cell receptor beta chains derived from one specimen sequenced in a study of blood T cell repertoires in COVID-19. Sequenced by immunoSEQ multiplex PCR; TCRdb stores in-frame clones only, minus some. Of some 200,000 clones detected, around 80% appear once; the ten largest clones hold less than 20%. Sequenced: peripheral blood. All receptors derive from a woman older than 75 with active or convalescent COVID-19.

The CDR3 protein is CASGTGGYEQYF. In DNA form, the CDR3 reads TGTGCCAGCGGGACAGGGGGCTATGAGCAGTACTTC. The chain combines TRBV10-3 with TRBJ2-7; 12 bases match TRBD1. The trim removed 10 bases at V and 7 bases at J, leaving 5 bases unmatched. The CDR3 consists of 12 residues. The V gene's germline CDR1 is ENHRY and CDR2 SYGVKD.

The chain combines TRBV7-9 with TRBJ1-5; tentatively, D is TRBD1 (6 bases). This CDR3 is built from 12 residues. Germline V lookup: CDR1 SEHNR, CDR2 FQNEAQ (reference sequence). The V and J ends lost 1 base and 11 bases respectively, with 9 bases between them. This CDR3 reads CASSLGPGAQHF. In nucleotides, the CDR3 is TGTGCCAGCAGCTTAGGTCCAGGGGCCCAGCATTTT.

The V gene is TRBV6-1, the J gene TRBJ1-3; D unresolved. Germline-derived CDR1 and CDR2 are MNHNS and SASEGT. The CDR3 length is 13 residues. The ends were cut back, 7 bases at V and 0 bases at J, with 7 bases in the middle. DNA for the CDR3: TGTGCCAGCAAAGAGGGCTCTGGAAACACCATATATTTT. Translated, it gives CASKEGSGNTIYF.

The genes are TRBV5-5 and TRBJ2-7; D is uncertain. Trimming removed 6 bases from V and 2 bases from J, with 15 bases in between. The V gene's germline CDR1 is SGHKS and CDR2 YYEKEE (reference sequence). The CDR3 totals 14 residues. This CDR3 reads CASNPGQSAYEQYF. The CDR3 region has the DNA TGTGCCAGCAACCCTGGGCAGTCAGCCTACGAGCAGTACTTC.

The CDR3 coding sequence is TGTGCCACTCATTTACAAGCGGGGAACACCTACGAGCAGTACTTC. Translation: CATHLQAGNTYEQYF. The chain carries TRBV2 and TRBJ2-7; 7 bases map to TRBD2. The junction had 14 bases not matched to a gene; V was cut back by 10 bases and J by 2 bases. CDR1 is SNHLY, CDR2 FYNNEI, per germline. The CDR3 length is 15 residues. Variable domain in full (rest from reference TRBV2 and TRBJ2-7): EPEVTQTPSHQVTQMGQEVILRCVPISNHLYFYWYRQILGQKVEFLVSFYNNEISEKSEIFDDQFSVERPDGSNFTLKIRSTKLEDSAMYFCATHLQAGNTYEQYFGPGTRLTVT.

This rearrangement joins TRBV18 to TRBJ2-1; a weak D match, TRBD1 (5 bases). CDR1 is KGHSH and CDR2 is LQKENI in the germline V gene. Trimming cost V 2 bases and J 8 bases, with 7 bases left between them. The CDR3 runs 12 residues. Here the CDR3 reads CASSPGAHEQFF. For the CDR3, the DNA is TGTGCCAGCTCACCAGGGGCACATGAGCAGTTCTTC.

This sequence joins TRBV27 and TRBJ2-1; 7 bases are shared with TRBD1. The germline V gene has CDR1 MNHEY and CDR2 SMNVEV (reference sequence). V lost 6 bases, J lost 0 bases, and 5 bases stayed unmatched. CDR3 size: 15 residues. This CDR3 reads CASSQQGSSYNEQFF. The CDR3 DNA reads TGTGCCAGCAGCCAACAGGGGAGCTCCTACAATGAGCAGTTCTTC.

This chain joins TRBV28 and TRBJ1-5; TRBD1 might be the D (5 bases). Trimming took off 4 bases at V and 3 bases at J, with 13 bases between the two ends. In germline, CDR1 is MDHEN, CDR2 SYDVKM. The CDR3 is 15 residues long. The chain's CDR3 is CASSYLGGYNQPQHF. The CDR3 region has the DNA TGTGCCAGCAGTTATCTGGGGGGGTACAATCAGCCCCAGCATTTT.

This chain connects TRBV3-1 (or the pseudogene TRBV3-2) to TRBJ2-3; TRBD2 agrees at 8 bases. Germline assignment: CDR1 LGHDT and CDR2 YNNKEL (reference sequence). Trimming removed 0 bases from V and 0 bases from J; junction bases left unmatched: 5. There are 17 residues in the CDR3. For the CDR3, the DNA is TGTGCCAGCAGCCAAGATGGATCTAGCGGGAGCACAGATACGCAGTATTTT. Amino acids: CASSQDGSSGSTDTQYF.

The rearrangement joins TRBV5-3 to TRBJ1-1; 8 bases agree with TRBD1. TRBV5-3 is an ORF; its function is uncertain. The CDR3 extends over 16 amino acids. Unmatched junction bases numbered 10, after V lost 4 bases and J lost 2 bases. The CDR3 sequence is CARSPSLDRGNTEAFF. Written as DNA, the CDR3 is TGTGCCAGAAGCCCCTCGCTTGACAGGGGTAACACTGAAGCTTTCTTT.

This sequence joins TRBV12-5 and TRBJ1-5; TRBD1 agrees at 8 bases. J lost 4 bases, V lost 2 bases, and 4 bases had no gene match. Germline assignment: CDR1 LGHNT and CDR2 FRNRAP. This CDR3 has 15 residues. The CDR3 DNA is TGTGCTAGTGGTTTGCAGGGGGCGGGAAATCAGCCCCAGCATTTT. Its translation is CASGLQGAGNQPQHF.

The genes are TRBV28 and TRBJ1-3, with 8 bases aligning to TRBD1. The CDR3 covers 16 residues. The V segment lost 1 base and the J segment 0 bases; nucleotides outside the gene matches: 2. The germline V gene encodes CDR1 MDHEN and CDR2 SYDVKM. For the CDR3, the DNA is TGTGCCAGCAGTTTATTACAGGGGGACTCTGGAAACACCATATATTTT. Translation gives CASSLLQGDSGNTIYF.

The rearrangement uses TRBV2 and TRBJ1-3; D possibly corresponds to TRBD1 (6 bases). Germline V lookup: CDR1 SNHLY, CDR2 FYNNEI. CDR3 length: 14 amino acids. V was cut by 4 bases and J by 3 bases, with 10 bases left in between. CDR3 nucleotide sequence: TGTGCCAGCAGTGGTCAGGGGATTGGAAACACCATATATTTT. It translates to CASSGQGIGNTIYF. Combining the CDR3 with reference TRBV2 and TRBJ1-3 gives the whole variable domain EPEVTQTPSHQVTQMGQEVILRCVPISNHLYFYWYRQILGQKVEFLVSFYNNEISEKSEIFDDQFSVERPDGSNFTLKIRSTKLEDSAMYFCASSGQGIGNTIYFGEGSWLTVV.